The rows below give T cell receptor beta chains drawn from one sample of a study of shared clonotypes between healthy human individuals. TCRdb's copy holds only in-frame clones and misses some; the assay was immunoSEQ multiplex PCR. The sample lists roughly 1.5 million clones, approximately 98% occurring once. The specimen sequenced was naive CD4+ T cells sorted from blood. These TCRs come from a man younger than 40 in good health. Both conserved end residues are part of each CDR3. Each record gives: D gene, J gene, V gene, clone size, CDR3 DNA, CDR3 protein. D genes are given only for firm matches. The size of a clone is reported for some rows only, either as once, few or many, or as a class for expanded clones.

TRBD2 TRBJ2-7 TRBV6-5 - TGTGCCAGCAGTTACCGAACGGGACTAGCTGGCGAGCAGTACTTC CASSYRTGLAGEQYF
- TRBJ2-7 TRBV28 - TGTGCCAGCAGTACGATTAATACAGGGACCACCTACGAGCAGTACTTC CASSTINTGTTYEQYF
- TRBJ2-7 TRBV28 once TGTGCCAGCAGTTTTTCAAGGACAGCTGGGGTGGAGCAGTACTTC CASSFSRTAGVEQYF
- TRBJ1-1 TRBV11-2 - TGTGCCAGCAGCTTAGGGGGCAGGCCCCTTGGGGCTTTCTTT CASSLGGRPLGAFF
TRBD1 TRBJ1-1 TRBV27 - TGTGCCAGCAGCCGGGACAGGAAGAACACTGAAGCTTTCTTT CASSRDRKNTEAFF
- TRBJ2-5 TRBV25-1 - TGTGCCAGCAGTGCAACAGCCCAAGAGACCCAGTACTTC CASSATAQETQYF
- TRBJ1-5 TRBV19 once TGTGCCAGCAGGGAGCTGGCACCGGCGAGCAATCAGCCCCAGCATTTT CASRELAPASNQPQHF
- TRBJ1-5 TRBV28 once TGTGCCAGCAGTTCCTTGGAGGGGGGTAGCAATCAGCCCCAGCATTTT CASSSLEGGSNQPQHF
TRBD1 TRBJ1-1 TRBV7-8 - TGTGCCAGCAGCCAAGGGACAGGCCTGGACACTGAAGCTTTCTTT CASSQGTGLDTEAFF
- TRBJ2-7 TRBV28 - TGTGCCAGCAGTTTACCCATCTCCTACGAGCAGTACTTC CASSLPISYEQYF
- TRBJ2-3 TRBV19 - TGTGCCAGTAGTATCCTGGGGGCGAGCACAGATACGCAGTATTTT CASSILGASTDTQYF
- TRBJ1-5 TRBV25-1 - - CASSQFGPGVDQPQHF
- TRBJ1-1 TRBV28 - TGTGCCAGCAGAGAGAATAGGGTAACCTCCACTGAAGCTTTCTTT CASRENRVTSTEAFF
- TRBJ2-3 TRBV14 - TGTGCCAGCAGCCTTCTGGTAGGGCGAGATACGCAGTATTTT CASSLLVGRDTQYF
- TRBJ2-5 TRBV5-1 - TGCGCCAGCAGCCTCGGGGGAGCCCAAGAGACCCAGTACTTC CASSLGGAQETQYF
- TRBJ2-7 TRBV5-1 - TGCGCCAGCAGCCCAATGGGGAGGGGGAGAAAGGTTTACGAGCAGTACTTC CASSPMGRGRKVYEQYF
- TRBJ2-6 TRBV7-6 - TGTGCCAGCAGCTCATGTTGGGGGGTAAGTGGGGCCAACGTCCTGACTTTC CASSSCWGVSGANVLTF
- TRBJ1-5 TRBV19 once TGTGCCAGTACGATGTGGGGAGGCAATCAGCCCCAGCATTTT CASTMWGGNQPQHF